These 25 T cell receptor beta chains were all obtained from the same sample, sequenced in a study of T cell responses to AZD1222 COVID-19 vaccine. The data were produced by immunoSEQ multiplex PCR, yet TCRdb's version contains in-frame clones alone and is incomplete. Of 80,000 or so clones in the sample, nearly 90% were seen once. Material: peripheral blood, obtained on day 0 of AZD1222 vaccination. The receptors were sampled from an adult in good health.

This chain links TRBV27 with TRBJ2-1; 7 bases are a match to TRBD1. The V gene end was trimmed by 0 bases and the J gene end by 9 bases; junction bases not matched to a gene: 17. The CDR3 sequence is 18 residues long. Per the germline V gene, CDR1 is MNHEY and CDR2 is SMNVEV (reference sequence). CDR3 nucleotides: TGTGCCAGCAGTTTATCCCAACGCCAGACAGGGATCGTGGGTGAGCAGTTCTTC. It is translated as CASSLSQRQTGIVGEQFF.

V is TRBV24-1 and J is TRBJ1-2, with D possibly TRBD1 on 6 matching bases. Germline V gene data show CDR1 as KGHDR and CDR2 as SFDVKD. The CDR3 spans 14 residues. V was clipped by 3 bases and J by 4 bases, with 11 bases between them. CDR3 nucleotide sequence: TGTGCCACCAGTGATCAAAACAGGGCCTATGGCTACACCTTC. Translated: CATSDQNRAYGYTF.

This clone was seen once. This chain uses TRBV5-1 with TRBJ2-1, with 9 nucleotides matching TRBD2. Germline V gives CDR1 SGHRS, CDR2 YFSETQ. The ends lost 5 bases at V and 5 bases at J; junction bases unmatched: 11. The CDR3 spans 16 residues. CDR3: CASSFGGTSRDNEQFF. CDR3 in DNA: TGCGCCAGCAGTTTCGGCGGGACTAGCAGAGACAATGAGCAGTTCTTC.

V is TRBV7-9 and J is TRBJ2-1, with 11 bases lining up with TRBD2. The CDR3 extends over 15 amino acids. Germline lookup yields CDR1 SEHNR and CDR2 FQNEAQ (reference sequence). Trimming took 5 bases from V and 2 from J; bases not matched to a gene: 2. Written as DNA, the CDR3 is TGTGCCAGCAGCCGTAGCGGGGGGGCCTACAATGAGCAGTTCTTC. Its protein product is CASSRSGGAYNEQFF. Filled out from reference TRBV7-9 and TRBJ2-1, the complete variable domain reads DTGVSQNPRHKITKRGQNVTFRCDPISEHNRLYWYRQTLGQGPEFLTYFQNEAQLEKSRLLSDRFSAERPKGSFSTLEIQRTEQGDSAMYLCASSRSGGAYNEQFFGPGTRLTVL.

V and J are TRBV19 and TRBJ2-1, with 10 nucleotides matching TRBD2. This CDR3 is 17 amino acids long. J was trimmed by 4 bases and V by 0 bases; bases with no gene match: 6. Germline CDR1 reads LNHDA; CDR2 reads SQIVND (reference sequence). The CDR3 sequence is CASSIDSGLASYNEQFF. The DNA of the CDR3 is TGTGCCAGTAGTATAGATTCGGGACTAGCGTCATACAATGAGCAGTTCTTC.

This clone was seen once. The genes are TRBV7-2 and TRBJ2-7; TRBD2 aligns across 8 bases. V shed 2 bases and J 6 bases; nucleotides not matched to a gene: 9. The CDR3 sequence is 15 residues long. The V gene's germline CDR1 is SGHTA and CDR2 FQGNSA. CDR3 in DNA: TGTGCCAGCAGCTTAATGGCTAGCGGGCTGAGCGAGCAGTACTTC. This gives the protein CASSLMASGLSEQYF.

The rearrangement links TRBV5-6 to TRBJ1-2; TRBD1 is a possible D gene (6 bases). Between the trimmed V and J ends, which lost 6 bases and 5 bases, there was a span of 17 bases. Germline lookup yields CDR1 SGHDT and CDR2 YYEEEE. The CDR3 covers 14 residues. CDR3 bases: TGTGCCAGCACCTCCGAACAGGGTATATATGGCTACACCTTC. Translation gives CASTSEQGIYGYTF.

This clone was observed once. The chain joins TRBV18 to TRBJ2-5; D is unresolved. This CDR3 is built from 13 residues. V dropped 0 bases and J dropped 6 bases, with 8 bases sitting between them. Germline V gene data show CDR1 as KGHSH and CDR2 as LQKENI. The chain's CDR3 is CASSPPGWQTQYF. The CDR3 bases are TGTGCCAGCTCACCACCGGGGTGGCAGACCCAGTACTTC. The full variable domain, in which reference TRBV18 and TRBJ2-5 provide the parts outside the CDR3, is NAGVMQNPRHLVRRRGQEARLRCSPMKGHSHVYWYRQLPEEGLKFMVYLQKENIIDESGMPKERFSAEFPKEGPSILRIQQVVRGDSAAYFCASSPPGWQTQYFGPGTRLLVL.

The J gene is TRBJ2-7, the V gene TRBV28; a possible D gene is TRBD1 (6 bases). The CDR3 is made up of 14 amino acids. Germline CDR1 and CDR2: MDHEN and SYDVKM. Trimming removed 8 bases from V and 3 bases from J, with 17 bases in between. The CDR3 DNA reads TGTGCCAGCGGGACCGGGACATTCTTCTACGAGCAGTACTTC. This translates into CASGTGTFFYEQYF.

V gene TRBV6-5 combines with J gene TRBJ1-2; D gene uncertain. V lost 0 bases and J 3 bases, leaving 8 bases between the germline ends. CDR3 length: 14 amino acids. Germline CDR1 MNHEY, CDR2 SVGAGI. The CDR3 region has the DNA TGTGCCAGCAGTTACTCGACGGAGGACTATGGCTACACCTTC. Residues: CASSYSTEDYGYTF.

CDR3 nucleotides: TGCGCCAGCAGGGGACTAGCAGACACAGATACGCAGTATTTT. Protein: CASRGLADTDTQYF. The rearrangement links TRBV5-1 to TRBJ2-3; 9 positions match TRBD2. V gave up 5 bases and J gave up 2 bases; unmatched junction bases: 3. Germline CDR1 SGHRS, CDR2 YFSETQ. This CDR3 spans 14 amino acids.

The genes are TRBV21-1 and TRBJ1-5. TRBV21-1 is designated a pseudogene. There are 13 residues in the CDR3. CDR3 nucleotide sequence: TGTGCCAGCAGCTTCCGAAGAAATCAGCCCCAGCATTTT. This sequence encodes CASSFRRNQPQHF.

The chain joins TRBV7-8 to TRBJ2-2; D is undetermined. From germline, CDR1 is SGHVS and CDR2 FQNEAQ. There are 14 residues in the CDR3. The ends were cut back, 2 bases at V and 0 bases at J, with 4 bases in the middle. The CDR3 bases are TGTGCCAGCAGCTTACTGGCGAACACCGGGGAGCTGTTTTTT. Protein sequence: CASSLLANTGELFF.

The V and J genes are TRBV15 and TRBJ2-1; the match to TRBD2 covers 7 bases. Germline loops: CDR1 LNHNV, CDR2 YYDKDF (reference sequence). CDR3 length equals 16 residues. The V gene end was trimmed by 3 bases and the J gene end by 0 bases; junction bases not matched to a gene: 5. The CDR3: CATSRNLAGSYNEQFF. The CDR3 region has the DNA TGTGCCACCAGCAGGAACTTAGCGGGCTCCTACAATGAGCAGTTCTTC.

The chain uses TRBV30 and TRBJ1-5; D may be TRBD1 (6 bases). The V end was cut by 0 bases, the J end by 8 bases, with 20 bases between. CDR3 length: 16 residues. The germline gives CDR1 GTSNPN, CDR2 SVGIG (reference sequence). The chain's CDR3 is CAWSVRGGPSGKPQHF. Written as DNA, the CDR3 is TGTGCCTGGAGTGTACGAGGGGGGCCGTCCGGGAAGCCCCAGCATTTT.

This chain uses TRBV9 with TRBJ1-3, with D uncertain. Germline V CDR1 and CDR2: SGDLS, YYNGEE. The CDR3 runs to 16 residues. Trimming removed 0 bases at V and 0 bases at J, with 10 bases between. In DNA, the CDR3 is TGTGCCAGCAGCGTAGGGTTTTCCTACTCTGGAAACACCATATATTTT. This encodes CASSVGFSYSGNTIYF.

V and J are TRBV19 and TRBJ2-7, with D tentatively TRBD1 (6 bases). The length of the CDR3 is 16 residues. The germline CDR1 and CDR2 sequences are LNHDA and SQIVND (reference sequence). The V end was cut by 6 bases, the J end by 0 bases, with 18 bases between. CDR3 sequence: CASRPHTGSDSYEQYF. CDR3 DNA: TGTGCCAGTAGGCCCCACACAGGGAGCGACTCCTACGAGCAGTACTTC.

Remarks on this clone: Other nucleotide sequences from this sample produce the same CDR3. V usage is TRBV12-3 or TRBV12-4 and J usage is TRBJ1-1; the D is unclear. The CDR3 sequence is 11 residues long. Deletions cut 3 bases from V and 5 bases from J, with 4 bases between. CDR3 protein: CASSLGTEAFF. CDR3 in DNA: TGTGCCAGCAGTTTGGGGACTGAAGCTTTCTTT.

The rearrangement joins TRBV24-1 to TRBJ2-2; TRBD1 agrees at 7 bases. This CDR3 has 16 residues. Germline values: CDR1 KGHDR, CDR2 SFDVKD. Trimming took 2 bases from V and 6 from J; bases not matched to a gene: 8. CDR3 sequence (DNA): TGTGCCACCAGTGATTCCCGACAGGGTGGGTCCGGGGAGCTGTTTTTT. Translation: CATSDSRQGGSGELFF.

V usage is TRBV18 and J usage is TRBJ1-6, with 7 nucleotides matching TRBD1. The J segment lost 5 bases and the V segment lost 0 bases, leaving 1 base of the junction unmatched. CDR1 is KGHSH, CDR2 LQKENI, per germline. CDR3 length: 15 amino acids. CDR3 DNA sequence: TGTGCCAGCTCACCACCCGGGACAGATAATTCACCCCTCCACTTT. Protein: CASSPPGTDNSPLHF. The entire variable domain, with the rest obtained from reference TRBV18 and TRBJ1-6, is as follows: NAGVMQNPRHLVRRRGQEARLRCSPMKGHSHVYWYRQLPEEGLKFMVYLQKENIIDESGMPKERFSAEFPKEGPSILRIQQVVRGDSAAYFCASSPPGTDNSPLHFGNGTRLTVT.

The rearrangement links TRBV3-1 (or the pseudogene TRBV3-2) to TRBJ2-5, with 12 bases aligning to TRBD1. Germline values: CDR1 LGHDT, CDR2 YNNKEL (reference sequence). This CDR3 spans 18 amino acids. J gave up 4 bases and V 4 bases, and 13 bases lay outside the gene matches. As DNA, the CDR3 is TGTGCCAGCAGCCGACCTAGGGACAGGGGGCGCTTCTTAGAGACCCAGTACTTC. Its translation is CASSRPRDRGRFLETQYF.

This clone was found a few times. The V call is TRBV11-1, the J call TRBJ1-2; tentatively, D is TRBD1 (6 bases). V dropped 3 bases and J dropped 8 bases, with 19 bases sitting between them. Germline V CDR1 and CDR2: SGHAT, FQDESV (reference sequence). The CDR3 contains 15 residues. CDR3 nucleotides: TGTGCCAGCAGCTTCCGGACAGTTTCAAGGCAAGGCTACACCTTC. This codes for CASSFRTVSRQGYTF.

The chain is built from TRBV19 and TRBJ2-7; the D gene is possibly TRBD1 (6 bases). Trimming left V 7 bases short and J 4 bases short, with 20 bases between. This CDR3 is 15 amino acids long. Germline V gene data show CDR1 as LNHDA and CDR2 as SQIVND (reference sequence). The CDR3 DNA is TGTGCCAGTACCCCGAATACCCTCAGGGGATACGAGCAGTACTTC. Residues: CASTPNTLRGYEQYF.

V gene TRBV30 combines with J gene TRBJ2-3, with a weak D call TRBD2 (6 bases). The V gene's germline CDR1 is GTSNPN and CDR2 SVGIG (reference sequence). The CDR3 has 14 amino acids. With 3 bases removed from V and 0 bases from J, the gap between germline ends came to 10 bases. CDR3 amino acids: CAWSGRMSTDTQYF. For the CDR3, the DNA is TGTGCCTGGAGCGGGAGAATGAGCACAGATACGCAGTATTTT.

The chain employs TRBV11-2 and TRBJ1-2, with unresolved D. Germline V gene lookup returns CDR1 SGHAT and CDR2 FQNNGV. The CDR3 has 13 residues. Trimming cost V 2 bases and J 8 bases, with 12 bases left between them. CDR3 coding DNA: TGTGCCAGCAGCTTACCCGGTCCGCGGGGCTACACCTTC. Translating it yields CASSLPGPRGYTF.